This TCR beta chain was recorded in a study of blood T cell repertoires in COVID-19. Across the study: Acute and convalescent COVID-19 specimens originated in the United States, Italy and Spain. Sample material is recorded as cDNA or gDNA derived from T cells, B-cell-depleted T cells, or PBMCs.

The count of this clone is one. Authors' data handling: Estimates of nucleated cell counts were drawn from the amplification of reference gene primers. Method: immunoSEQ multiplex PCR; TCRdb's copy keeps in-frame clones and lacks some. That table is the source of V, J and clone size, and D and trimming were worked out from the DNA. Of almost 55,000 clones in the sample, 90% were seen once. This CDR3 contains 14 residues. CDR1 and CDR2 (germline): SQVTM, ANQGSEA. V lost 4 bases to trimming and J lost 4 bases; unmatched junction nucleotides: 8. The rearrangement links TRBV29-1 to TRBJ2-7; 9 bases map to TRBD1. Sequenced material: peripheral blood. This TCR was sampled from a woman between 35 and 50 years old with active COVID-19. The CDR3 region is CSVASGQGRYEQYF. The CDR3 DNA reads TGCAGCGTTGCTTCGGGACAGGGAAGGTACGAGCAGTACTTC.